Shown below are 21 T cell receptor beta chains from a single sample sequenced in a study of early T cells in non-severe SARS-CoV-2 infection. Using its own MiXCR run on the 5' RACE reads, TCRdb lists one record per CDR3 protein. The repertoire holds around 82,000 distinct CDR3 sequences, with approximately 10% as singletons. The specimen sequenced was whole blood. These receptor sequences come from an adult who was a healthcare worker with PCR-confirmed SARS-CoV-2 infection or an uninfected control (not recorded which).

This clonotype showed up just a few times. The chain combines TRBV5-4 with TRBJ2-3, with a tentative D call TRBD2 (6 bases). Trimming shortened V by 3 bases and J by 2 bases, and 10 bases separated the two germline ends. The CDR3 is 14 residues long. Germline V gene data show CDR1 as SGHNT and CDR2 as YYREEE (reference sequence). CDR3 residues: CASSWAGNTDTQYF. CDR3 nucleotide sequence: TGTGCCAGCAGCTGGGCGGGGAACACAGATACGCAGTATTTT.

The sample holds many counts of this clonotype. This chain links TRBV7-9 with TRBJ1-1, with TRBD1 as a possible D gene (5 bases). Trimming took off 8 bases at V and 0 bases at J, with 13 bases between the two ends. This CDR3 region has 14 residues. Per germline, CDR1 SEHNR and CDR2 FQNEAQ (reference sequence). CDR3 loop: CASQRSRVNTEAFF. CDR3 sequence (DNA): TGTGCCAGCCAGAGGAGCAGGGTGAACACTGAAGCTTTCTTT.

V gene TRBV5-1 combines with J gene TRBJ1-4, with 11 bases aligning to TRBD1. CDR3 length: 15 amino acids. V gave up 4 bases and J gave up 6 bases; unmatched junction bases: 5. CDR1 SGHRS and CDR2 YFSETQ come from the germline V gene. The CDR3 sequence is CASSRTGGVYEKLFF. The CDR3 coding sequence is TGCGCCAGCAGCCGGACAGGGGGCGTGTATGAAAAACTGTTTTTT.

This clonotype appeared many times. This chain connects TRBV19 to TRBJ1-5, with D unresolved. The CDR3 is 15 amino acids. The germline V gene has CDR1 LNHDA and CDR2 SQIVND (reference sequence). The V gene lost 7 bases and the J gene lost 3 bases, with 16 bases spanning the gap. Here the CDR3 DNA reads TGTGCCAGTACTCCCGGATGGCAGAACAATCAGCCCCAGCATTTT. Amino acids: CASTPGWQNNQPQHF.

This clonotype was counted between two and nine times. This sequence joins TRBV7-7 and TRBJ2-1; 8 bases map to TRBD1. J lost 9 bases, V lost 5 bases, and 9 bases had no gene match. Germline CDR1 reads SSHAT; CDR2 reads FNYEAQ (reference sequence). There are 14 residues in the CDR3. DNA of the CDR3: TGTGCCAGCAGCCCACAGGGGGTAGGGAGTGAGCAGTTCTTC. Its protein is CASSPQGVGSEQFF.

Many counts were recorded for this clonotype. The chain joins TRBV14 to TRBJ2-5, with D perhaps being TRBD1 or TRBD2 (5 bases each). The CDR3 extends over 16 amino acids. The V gene's germline CDR1 is SGHDN and CDR2 FVKESK. Trimming stripped 0 bases from V and 4 bases from J, with 15 bases between. CDR3 in DNA: TGTGCCAGCAGCCAAGAGGGGACGGCTCGGGGAGAGACCCAGTACTTC. This gives the protein CASSQEGTARGETQYF.

This clonotype was counted ten times or more. The J gene is TRBJ2-1, the V gene TRBV11-3; 7 nucleotides agree with TRBD1. The CDR3 is made up of 14 amino acids. Trimming cost V 3 bases and J 8 bases; bases outside gene matches: 7. Germline CDR1 and CDR2: SGHNT and YENEEA. The CDR3 nucleotides are TGTGCCAGCAGCTTTGGACAGGAGGAGGATGAGCAGTTCTTC. As protein: CASSFGQEEDEQFF. Combining the CDR3 with reference TRBV11-3 and TRBJ2-1 gives the whole variable domain EAGVVQSPRYKIIEKKQPVAFWCNPISGHNTLYWYLQNLGQGPELLIRYENEEAVDDSQLPKDRFSAERLKGVDSTLKIQPAELGDSAVYLCASSFGQEEDEQFFGPGTRLTVL.

CDR3 bases: TGCGCCAGCAGTGAGTCCCGGCAGGAGGTGTGGAATGGCTACACCTTC. This encodes CASSESRQEVWNGYTF. This sequence joins TRBV10-2 and TRBJ1-2, with D uncertain. V was cut by 0 bases and J by 6 bases, with 17 bases left in between. Germline V gives CDR1 WSHSY, CDR2 SAAADI. This CDR3 contains 16 residues.

This clonotype was recorded many times. The chain links TRBV10-1 to TRBJ2-5; D is uncertain. The V end was cut by 0 bases, the J end by 2 bases, with 10 bases between. The CDR3 has 15 residues. CDR1 and CDR2 (germline): WNHNN, SYGVQD (reference sequence). CDR3 coding DNA: TGCGCCAGCAGTGAGTCGAGCGCGCAGCAAGAGACCCAGTACTTC. It encodes CASSESSAQQETQYF.

This clonotype was picked up many times. The chain recombines TRBV7-9 with TRBJ1-1, with a possible D match to TRBD1 (6 bases). The germline V and J ends were trimmed by 5 bases and 9 bases, with 16 bases remaining between them. Germline V CDR1 and CDR2: SEHNR, FQNEAQ (reference sequence). The CDR3 length is 13 residues. The CDR3 spells CASSPPDSLKAFF. The DNA of the CDR3 is TGTGCCAGCAGCCCACCGGACAGCCTGAAAGCTTTCTTT.

This clonotype was recorded a few times. The V gene is TRBV20-1, the J gene TRBJ2-1; no clear D gene. Between the trimmed V and J ends, which lost 5 bases and 6 bases, there was a span of 14 bases. Germline loops: CDR1 DFQATT, CDR2 SNEGSKA (reference sequence). The CDR3 has 13 residues. As DNA, the CDR3 is TGCAGTGCTGGCGGATCTTTGGGCAATGAGCAGTTCTTC. Amino acid sequence: CSAGGSLGNEQFF.

V and J are TRBV20-1 and TRBJ1-6, with D perhaps TRBD1 (5 bases). Germline lookup yields CDR1 DFQATT and CDR2 SNEGSKA (reference sequence). Trimming took 6 bases from V and 8 from J, leaving 14 bases between them. CDR3 length: 13 amino acids. The CDR3 here is CSAPTGGDSPLHF. DNA for the CDR3: TGCAGTGCGCCGACCGGGGGGGATTCACCCCTCCACTTT.

This clonotype showed up many times. The V call is TRBV19, the J call TRBJ2-1; D gene ambiguous. This CDR3 has 13 residues. Trimming removed 5 bases at V and 6 bases at J, with 11 bases between. CDR1 and CDR2 from the germline V gene are LNHDA and SQIVND (reference sequence). CDR3 DNA sequence: TGTGCCAGTAGTGTTTTTGGTGGCAATGAGCAGTTCTTC. It yields the protein CASSVFGGNEQFF. Full variable domain (outside the CDR3, taken from reference TRBV19 and TRBJ2-1): DGGITQSPKYLFRKEGQNVTLSCEQNLNHDAMYWYRQDPGQGLRLIYYSQIVNDFQKGDIAEGYSVSREKKESFPLTVTSAQKNPTAFYLCASSVFGGNEQFFGPGTRLTVL.

This clonotype was detected many times. The rearrangement links TRBV7-9 to TRBJ1-6; D may be TRBD1 (5 bases). The length of the CDR3 is 13 residues. Germline CDR1 and CDR2: SEHNR and FQNEAQ (reference sequence). Trimming pared 2 bases from V and 10 bases from J, leaving 9 bases between. The CDR3 bases are TGTGCCAGCAGCTTACCAGGGTTCTCACCCCTCCACTTT. Translation: CASSLPGFSPLHF.

There are many counts of this clonotype. The chain combines TRBV19 with TRBJ2-2; D remains unclear. V was cut by 4 bases and J by 3 bases, with 9 bases left in between. The CDR3 loop spans 14 amino acids. The germline CDR1 and CDR2 sequences are LNHDA and SQIVND (reference sequence). This CDR3 is CASSRAKHTGELFF. The CDR3 DNA reads TGTGCCAGTAGTAGGGCCAAGCACACCGGGGAGCTGTTTTTT.

This clonotype appeared many times. This chain joins TRBV11-3 and TRBJ2-2; TRBD1 or TRBD2 may be the D gene (7 bases each). Germline V gives CDR1 SGHNT, CDR2 YENEEA. This CDR3 has 14 residues. V was trimmed by 5 bases and J by 6 bases, leaving 13 bases between them. CDR3 in DNA: TGTGCCAGCAGCCCAGGGGGGGCCCCCGGGGAGCTGTTTTTT. Amino acid sequence: CASSPGGAPGELFF.

This CDR3 reads CSVVGGSETQYF. CDR3 DNA sequence: TGCAGCGTTGTTGGGGGTTCGGAGACCCAGTACTTC. The rearrangement links TRBV29-1 to TRBJ2-5; possibly TRBD1 or TRBD2 for D (5 bases each). CDR1 SQVTM and CDR2 ANQGSEA come from the germline V gene. Deletions cut 4 bases from V and 5 bases from J, with 11 bases between. The CDR3 spans 12 residues.

The genes are TRBV7-7 and TRBJ1-3, with D perhaps TRBD1 (5 bases). Trimming took off 4 bases at V and 2 bases at J, with 9 bases between the two ends. This CDR3 has 14 residues. Germline V gene data show CDR1 as SSHAT and CDR2 as FNYEAQ (reference sequence). The DNA for the CDR3 is TGTGCCAGCAGCTCCGGGACGGCTGGAAACACCATATATTTT. It codes for CASSSGTAGNTIYF.

The chain employs TRBV3-1 and TRBJ2-3, with 8 positions matching TRBD2. CDR3 length: 16 residues. Germline values: CDR1 LGHDT, CDR2 YNNKEL (reference sequence). J gave up 1 base and V 6 bases, and 9 bases lay outside the gene matches. The CDR3 protein is CASRRESGGCTDTQYF. DNA of the CDR3: TGTGCCAGCAGACGTGAGAGCGGGGGATGCACAGATACGCAGTATTTT.

In its sample, this clonotype was seen many times. The rearrangement links TRBV6-6 to TRBJ2-7; 8 positions match TRBD1. The J segment lost 5 bases and the V segment lost 7 bases, leaving 10 bases of the junction unmatched. Germline V gene data show CDR1 as MNHNY and CDR2 as SVGAGI (reference sequence). There are 14 residues in the CDR3. CDR3 sequence (DNA): TGTGCCAGCACCGTCCGACAGGGGTCCCACGAGCAGTACTTC. Translating it yields CASTVRQGSHEQYF.

This clonotype was seen at least ten times. V and J are TRBV7-9 and TRBJ1-4, with 9 positions matching TRBD1. The V and J ends lost 5 bases and 7 bases, in that order; junction bases with no gene match: 2. This CDR3 spans 13 amino acids. Per germline, CDR1 SEHNR and CDR2 FQNEAQ (reference sequence). The DNA of the CDR3 is TGTGCCAGCAGCGGGACAGGGAGTGAAAAACTGTTTTTT. Its translation is CASSGTGSEKLFF.